Shown below are 31 T cell receptor beta chains from a single sample sequenced in a study of cytomegalovirus exposure and HLA in healthy donors. The PCR ran on 60 Vbeta and 13 Jbeta primers. Sequencing used immunoSEQ multiplex PCR; TCRdb keeps in-frame clones, though not all of them. The sample has around 160,000 clones, around 78% seen once. The source material was PBMCs. All receptors derive from a woman aged 40 to 50 in good health and CMV-seronegative.

This chain connects TRBV28 to TRBJ1-2, with 11 bases that match TRBD1. The CDR3 runs 16 residues. V gave up 4 bases and J gave up 7 bases; unmatched junction bases: 11. The germline V gene encodes CDR1 MDHEN and CDR2 SYDVKM. The CDR3 protein is CASSSDRGRGLGGYTF. The CDR3 nucleotides are TGTGCCAGCAGTTCGGACAGGGGGCGAGGCCTTGGTGGCTACACCTTC.

A few counts support this clone. The V and J genes are TRBV6-6 and TRBJ2-4; TRBD2 matches at 7 bases. Germline V gene lookup returns CDR1 MNHNY and CDR2 SVGAGI (reference sequence). The V gene end was trimmed by 2 bases and the J gene end by 8 bases; junction bases not matched to a gene: 3. The CDR3 consists of 13 residues. CDR3 sequence reads: CASSYASGDIQYF. DNA of the CDR3: TGTGCCAGCAGTTACGCTAGCGGAGACATTCAGTACTTC.

The rearrangement uses TRBV28 and TRBJ1-2, with TRBD1 matching over 8 bases. V lost 1 base and J lost 5; bases outside the gene matches: 12. CDR1 is MDHEN, CDR2 SYDVKM, per germline. This CDR3 comprises 17 residues. In DNA form, the CDR3 reads TGTGCCAGCAGTTTATATGGGTCCCAGGGGGCTCCGTATGGCTACACCTTC. This translates into CASSLYGSQGAPYGYTF.

The gene calls are TRBV2 and TRBJ2-3, with TRBD2 identical over 12 bases. Looked up from germline, CDR1 is SNHLY and CDR2 is FYNNEI. The CDR3 covers 14 residues. J lost 3 bases, V lost 8 bases, and 3 bases had no gene match. CDR3 region: CASETSGSTDTQYF. The CDR3 nucleotides read TGTGCCAGCGAGACTAGCGGGAGTACAGATACGCAGTATTTT.

V usage is TRBV7-9 and J usage is TRBJ2-1, with a possible D match to TRBD2 (5 bases). V was trimmed by 0 bases and J by 6 bases, leaving 9 bases between them. The CDR3 totals 14 residues. Looked up from germline, CDR1 is SEHNR and CDR2 is FQNEAQ (reference sequence). As DNA, the CDR3 is TGTGCCAGCAGCTTAGCGGGAGAACTCAATGAGCAGTTCTTC. Translating gives CASSLAGELNEQFF.

V usage is TRBV9 and J usage is TRBJ2-1, with a possible D match to TRBD2 (6 bases). Germline V gene data show CDR1 as SGDLS and CDR2 as YYNGEE. The CDR3 sequence is 15 residues long. V lost 6 bases and J 5 bases, leaving 18 bases between the germline ends. The CDR3 loop reads CASKTRDSFDNEQFF. The CDR3 DNA reads TGTGCCAGCAAAACCCGGGACTCCTTCGACAATGAGCAGTTCTTC.

The V and J genes are TRBV6-1 and TRBJ2-2; maybe TRBD1 (6 bases). The CDR3 is made up of 14 amino acids. Germline-derived CDR1 and CDR2 are MNHNS and SASEGT. Trimming cost V 7 bases and J 4 bases, with 13 bases left between them. In DNA form, the CDR3 reads TGTGCCAGCATCAGGGACACTCTCACCGGGGAGCTGTTTTTT. Translation: CASIRDTLTGELFF.

The V call is TRBV5-4, the J call TRBJ1-3, with TRBD1 matching over 9 bases. J gave up 0 bases and V 5 bases, and 6 bases lay outside the gene matches. In germline, CDR1 is SGHNT, CDR2 YYREEE (reference sequence). This CDR3 has 16 residues. The CDR3 here is CASSPDRGLSGNTIYF. The CDR3 DNA sequence: TGTGCCAGCAGTCCGGACAGGGGCCTCTCTGGAAACACCATATATTTT.

The chain carries TRBV19 and TRBJ1-4; 8 bases fit TRBD1. From germline, CDR1 is LNHDA and CDR2 SQIVND (reference sequence). Germline trimming cut 5 bases from V and 8 bases from J; bases unmatched to any gene: 4. This CDR3 has 13 residues. In nucleotides, the CDR3 is TGTGCCAGTAGTGAGAACAGGGGGGAAAAACTGTTTTTT. It is translated as CASSENRGEKLFF.

The chain links TRBV5-1 to TRBJ1-5; D is possibly TRBD1 (6 bases). V gave up 10 bases and J gave up 3 bases, with 17 bases separating them. This CDR3 contains 14 residues. CDR1 and CDR2 (germline): SGHRS, YFSETQ. The CDR3 DNA follows: TGCGCCGCGAGGGGGGGGATCTCCAATCAGCCCCAGCATTTT. Its protein is CAARGGISNQPQHF.

In nucleotides, the CDR3 is TGTGCCAGCAGCGCGGACGGGACAGTTTCCTACGAGCAGTACTTC. Its translation is CASSADGTVSYEQYF. The chain recombines TRBV27 with TRBJ2-7, with 7 bases identical to TRBD1. The germline gives CDR1 MNHEY, CDR2 SMNVEV (reference sequence). CDR3 length equals 15 residues. With V trimmed by 6 bases and J by 1 base, 9 bases remained unmatched.

This rearrangement joins TRBV19 to TRBJ1-2; tentative D call: TRBD1 (5 bases). The CDR3 runs 12 residues. Per germline, CDR1 LNHDA and CDR2 SQIVND (reference sequence). The V end was cut by 6 bases, the J end by 8 bases, with 13 bases between. The CDR3 DNA follows: TGTGCCAGTAGGGCGGGGGTCCTGGGCTACACCTTC. Amino acid sequence: CASRAGVLGYTF. The full variable domain, completed using reference TRBV19 and TRBJ1-2, is DGGITQSPKYLFRKEGQNVTLSCEQNLNHDAMYWYRQDPGQGLRLIYYSQIVNDFQKGDIAEGYSVSREKKESFPLTVTSAQKNPTAFYLCASRAGVLGYTFGSGTRLTVV.

The V call is TRBV28, the J call TRBJ2-1; 7 bases are a match to TRBD2. Germline CDR1 and CDR2: MDHEN and SYDVKM. The CDR3 totals 16 residues. The trim removed 7 bases at V and 9 bases at J, leaving 18 bases unmatched. CDR3 residues: CASTLLAEPPESEQFF. As DNA, the CDR3 is TGTGCCAGCACTCTCCTAGCGGAGCCACCAGAGAGTGAGCAGTTCTTC.

V and J are TRBV11-3 and TRBJ2-2, with D uncertain. Germline V lookup: CDR1 SGHNT, CDR2 YENEEA. Trimming pared 5 bases from V and 2 bases from J, leaving 3 bases between. The CDR3 sequence is 12 residues long. CDR3 sequence (DNA): TGTGCCAGCAGCGTAAACACCGGGGAGCTGTTTTTT. Translating it yields CASSVNTGELFF.

This clone was counted a single time. The CDR3 DNA reads as TGTGCCAGTAGTTTTACCGGGACTAGCGGGAGCAATGAGCAGTTCTTC. Residues: CASSFTGTSGSNEQFF. The rearrangement links TRBV19 to TRBJ2-1, with 14 bases that match TRBD2. In germline, CDR1 is LNHDA, CDR2 SQIVND (reference sequence). The CDR3 has 16 amino acids. The trim removed 5 bases at V and 6 bases at J, leaving 6 bases unmatched.

V gene TRBV11-3 combines with J gene TRBJ2-1; 9 bases line up with TRBD2. The V segment lost 1 base and the J segment 6 bases; nucleotides outside the gene matches: 4. The germline V gene has CDR1 SGHNT and CDR2 YENEEA. The CDR3 has 15 amino acids. The CDR3 region is CASSLVAGDGNEQFF. Written as DNA, the CDR3 is TGTGCCAGCAGCTTAGTAGCGGGAGATGGCAATGAGCAGTTCTTC.

The rearrangement joins TRBV30 to TRBJ1-6, with D possibly being TRBD1 (6 bases). Trimming took off 8 bases at V and 4 bases at J, with 12 bases between the two ends. CDR3 length: 13 amino acids. Germline CDR1 and CDR2: GTSNPN and SVGIG (reference sequence). CDR3 coding DNA: TGTGCCCGCGCGACAGGTTATAATTCACCCCTCCACTTT. This codes for CARATGYNSPLHF.

Worth noting for this clone: At the DNA level, this CDR3 is encoded by other sequences in the same sample as well. This chain links TRBV30 with TRBJ1-1, with 7 nucleotides matching TRBD1. V was clipped by 1 base and J by 1 base; unmatched bases: 0. This CDR3 comprises 13 residues. Per the germline V gene, CDR1 is GTSNPN and CDR2 is SVGIG (reference sequence). CDR3 sequence (DNA): TGTGCCTGGAGTGGGACAGGGAACACTGAAGCTTTCTTT. This translates into CAWSGTGNTEAFF.

The chain couples TRBV28 to TRBJ1-2; D is unclear. Germline values: CDR1 MDHEN, CDR2 SYDVKM. This CDR3 contains 12 residues. With 5 bases removed from V and 7 bases from J, the gap between germline ends came to 11 bases. CDR3 residues: CASSGLESGYTF. CDR3 DNA: TGTGCCAGCAGTGGGTTGGAGAGTGGCTACACCTTC.

This chain joins TRBV7-3 and TRBJ2-3, with 15 positions matching TRBD2. Per germline, CDR1 SGHTA and CDR2 FQGTGA. CDR3 length: 20 amino acids. The ends lost 5 bases at V and 0 bases at J; junction bases unmatched: 12. CDR3 protein: CASSPILGLAGGSSTDTQYF. Here the CDR3 DNA reads TGTGCCAGCAGCCCTATTCTGGGACTAGCGGGAGGCTCCAGCACAGATACGCAGTATTTT.

V gene TRBV27 combines with J gene TRBJ2-2, with a tentative D call TRBD2 (6 bases). The germline V gene encodes CDR1 MNHEY and CDR2 SMNVEV (reference sequence). This CDR3 comprises 13 residues. V shed 2 bases and J shed 6 bases, with 7 bases lying between them. CDR3 nucleotide sequence: TGTGCCAGCAGTTTAAGACTAGCCGGGGAGCTGTTTTTT. Translated: CASSLRLAGELFF.

The chain recombines TRBV28 with TRBJ2-1, with 9 bases lining up with TRBD1. V trimming: 7 bases; J trimming: 4 bases; junction bases outside the gene matches: 11. CDR1 is MDHEN and CDR2 is SYDVKM in the germline V gene. The CDR3 is 16 residues long. The CDR3 loop is CASISLSGTGYNEQFF. In DNA form, the CDR3 reads TGTGCCAGCATCTCACTATCCGGGACAGGGTACAATGAGCAGTTCTTC. Together with reference TRBV28 and TRBJ2-1, the CDR3 gives the full variable domain: DVKVTQSSRYLVKRTGEKVFLECVQDMDHENMFWYRQDPGLGLRLIYFSYDVKMKEKGDIPEGYSVSREKKERFSLILESASTNQTSMYLCASISLSGTGYNEQFFGPGTRLTVL.

This chain connects TRBV7-8 to TRBJ1-5; D perhaps matches TRBD1 (6 bases). The CDR3 consists of 18 residues. Trimming stripped 0 bases from V and 1 base from J, with 16 bases between. Germline V CDR1 and CDR2: SGHVS, FQNEAQ. The CDR3 is CASSLAWSGTLSNQPQHF. In DNA form, the CDR3 reads TGTGCCAGCAGCTTAGCGTGGTCCGGGACACTGAGCAATCAGCCCCAGCATTTT.

CDR3 loop: CASIPLGGTGQNEQYF. The CDR3, as DNA: TGTGCCAGCATCCCGCTGGGCGGGACAGGGCAAAACGAGCAGTACTTC. V and J are TRBV5-4 and TRBJ2-7, with 9 bases matching TRBD1. The CDR3 is made up of 16 amino acids. The J segment lost 5 bases and the V segment lost 6 bases, leaving 15 bases of the junction unmatched. CDR1 is SGHNT, CDR2 YYREEE, per germline (reference sequence).

The chain couples TRBV5-6 to TRBJ1-2; D may be TRBD1 (5 bases). CDR3 length: 16 residues. Looked up from germline, CDR1 is SGHDT and CDR2 is YYEEEE. V lost 0 bases and J lost 4, with 16 bases in between. CDR3 region: CASSLAGSGGGYGYTF. The CDR3 nucleotides are TGTGCCAGCAGCTTGGCAGGTTCCGGGGGGGGCTATGGCTACACCTTC.

The chain recombines TRBV4-2 with TRBJ1-2; the D gene is possibly TRBD1 (6 bases). The germline V gene encodes CDR1 LGHNA and CDR2 YNFKEQ. V gave up 0 bases and J gave up 5 bases, with 13 bases separating them. The CDR3 consists of 15 residues. The CDR3 bases are TGTGCCAGCAGCCAAGAAACCACAGGGACATATGGCTACACCTTC. Residues: CASSQETTGTYGYTF.

The chain employs TRBV9 and TRBJ1-2, with D possibly TRBD1 on 5 matching bases. V was pared by 0 bases and J by 8 bases, with 17 bases between. CDR1 and CDR2 from the germline V gene are SGDLS and YYNGEE. The CDR3 length is 15 residues. CDR3 in amino acids: CASSVDLRGERGYTF. The CDR3 nucleotides are TGTGCCAGCAGCGTAGACTTACGGGGGGAGAGAGGCTACACCTTC.

The V gene is TRBV9, the J gene TRBJ2-1, with 7 bases aligning to TRBD1. The trim removed 6 bases at V and 8 bases at J, leaving 14 bases unmatched. The germline V gene has CDR1 SGDLS and CDR2 YYNGEE. CDR3 length: 15 residues. The CDR3 here is CASTAAPGGVDEQFF. The CDR3 nucleotides are TGTGCCAGCACCGCAGCACCAGGGGGAGTGGATGAGCAGTTCTTC.

The chain combines TRBV5-8 with TRBJ1-5, with D possibly TRBD1 on 5 matching bases. The CDR3 has 13 residues. The germline V gene encodes CDR1 SGHTS and CDR2 YDEGEE. The V end lost 2 bases, the J end lost 5 bases, and 8 bases lay between the germline ends. The CDR3 loop is CASSFGAYQPQHF. As DNA, the CDR3 is TGTGCCAGCAGCTTTGGGGCTTATCAGCCCCAGCATTTT.

This clone showed up just once. This chain connects TRBV7-6 to TRBJ2-3; 9 positions match TRBD2. Germline-derived CDR1 and CDR2 are SGHVS and FNYEAQ. V shed 5 bases and J 1 base; nucleotides not matched to a gene: 7. The CDR3 loop spans 16 amino acids. The CDR3 DNA reads as TGTGCCAGCAGCCCCTTGACTAGCGGAGGCACAGATACGCAGTATTTT. It is translated as CASSPLTSGGTDTQYF.

The gene calls are TRBV5-1 and TRBJ2-3; D might be TRBD2 (6 bases). Looked up from germline, CDR1 is SGHRS and CDR2 is YFSETQ. CDR3 length equals 11 residues. V lost 4 bases and J lost 6, with 6 bases in between. CDR3 amino acids: CASSGGDTQYF. In DNA form, the CDR3 reads TGCGCCAGCAGCGGGGGGGATACGCAGTATTTT. The variable domain in full, completed from reference TRBV5-1 and TRBJ2-3, reads KAGVTQTPRYLIKTRGQQVTLSCSPISGHRSVSWYQQTPGQGLQFLFEYFSETQRNKGNFPGRFSGRQFSNSRSEMNVSTLELGDSALYLCASSGGDTQYFGPGTRLTVL.